This T cell receptor beta chain comes out of a study of blood T cell repertoires in COVID-19. V was pared by 1 base and J by 5 bases, with 9 bases of the junction left unmatched. The CDR3 loop spans 17 amino acids. The germline V gene has CDR1 PRHDT and CDR2 FYEKMQ (reference sequence). Some clones are missing from TCRdb's copy, which holds only in-frame ones; the method was immunoSEQ multiplex PCR. In the table there are hundreds of thousands of clones, approximately 89% of which are singletons. The material sequenced was peripheral blood. This sequence originates from a woman in her sixties or seventies with COVID-19, enrolled during active disease. J is TRBJ2-1 and V is TRBV13; TRBD1 matches at 9 bases. This CDR3 is CASSLEYGTGRDNEQFF. CDR3 DNA: TGTGCCAGCAGCTTAGAGTACGGGACAGGGCGGGACAATGAGCAGTTCTTC.